Listed below are T cell receptor beta chains from one sample, sequenced in a study of CD8 T cells in ankylosing spondylitis. Via MiXCR, TCRdb re-called the 5' RACE reads, giving one row per CDR3 protein. Found here are about 300,000 distinct CDR3 sequences, around a tenth of them singletons; the top ten hold roughly 9.2%. Sequencing was performed on blood, either unsorted or a sorted T cell fraction (not recorded which). Receptor source: a female donor with ankylosing spondylitis or in good health (not recorded which). Both conserved end residues are part of each CDR3. The D gene is left open where the match is weak. A row's size may be missing; if present it is once, few, many or a size class.

V gene	D gene	clone size	J gene	CDR3 length	CDR3 protein	CDR3 DNA
TRBV5-4	TRBD1	-	TRBJ2-3	16	CASSPGGQGNTDTQYF	TGTGCCAGCAGCCCTGGGGGACAGGGGAACACAGATACGCAGTATTTT
TRBV20-1	-	few	TRBJ2-7	13	CSTIYLHSYEQYF	TGCAGTACCATCTATCTGCACTCCTACGAGCAGTACTTC
TRBV4-1	-	many	TRBJ1-4	15	CASSQDRGRGEKLFF	TGCGCCAGCAGCCAAGATCGGGGGCGGGGTGAAAAACTGTTTTTT
TRBV27	-	few	TRBJ2-1	14	CASSFTAFYNEQFF	TGTGCCAGCAGTTTTACAGCCTTCTACAATGAGCAGTTCTTC
TRBV7-9	-	few	TRBJ2-1	15	CASSPPGLTYNEQFF	TGTGCCAGCAGCCCCCCCGGCCTAACCTACAATGAGCAGTTCTTC
TRBV12-3/TRBV12-4	-	many	TRBJ1-1	13	CASTLLMNTEAFF	TGTGCCAGCACCCTCCTAATGAACACTGAAGCTTTCTTT
TRBV20-1	TRBD2	-	TRBJ2-3	17	CCAELILAGSLTDTQYF	TGCTGTGCTGAACTTATACTAGCGGGTTCCCTCACAGATACGCAGTATTTT
TRBV6-1	TRBD2	many	TRBJ2-1	16	CASSEAVLAGVNEQFF	TGTGCCAGCAGTGAAGCTGTACTAGCGGGAGTCAATGAGCAGTTCTTC
TRBV6-5	TRBD1	many	TRBJ1-2	15	CASSSLLTGVYGYTF	TGTGCCAGCAGTTCCTTACTGACAGGGGTCTATGGCTACACCTTC
TRBV6-5	-	many	TRBJ1-1	18	CASSLPYRRGGKDTEAFF	TGTGCCAGCAGTTTACCGTACCGCCGCGGGGGCAAGGACACTGAAGCTTTCTTT
TRBV19	TRBD2	-	TRBJ2-1	15	CASSTGLAAYNEQFF	TGTGCCAGTAGTACCGGACTAGCGGCATACAATGAGCAGTTCTTC
TRBV20-1	TRBD2	-	TRBJ2-1	18	CSALGLAGDSSAYNEQFF	TGCAGTGCTCTCGGACTAGCGGGAGATTCTAGCGCCTACAATGAGCAGTTCTTC
TRBV7-2	-	many	TRBJ1-6	15	CASSAQPGDNSPLHF	TGTGCCAGCAGCGCCCAGCCGGGAGATAATTCACCCCTCCACTTT
TRBV18	TRBD1	-	TRBJ1-5	17	CASSPLSGTGGGQPQHF	TGTGCCAGCTCACCACTCTCCGGGACAGGAGGAGGGCAGCCCCAGCATTTT
TRBV28	-	-	TRBJ2-5	11	CASSFIETQYF	TGTGCCAGCAGTTTTATAGAGACCCAGTACTTC
TRBV12-3/TRBV12-4	TRBD1	many	TRBJ1-2	15	CASTPSGGGHYGYTF	TGTGCCAGCACCCCTTCAGGGGGGGGGCACTATGGCTACACCTTC
TRBV9	-	many	TRBJ1-6	13	CASSPERGSPLHF	TGTGCCAGCAGCCCTGAAAGGGGTTCACCCCTCCACTTT
TRBV5-1	-	-	TRBJ2-7	12	CASSGSGDEQYF	TGCGCCAGCAGTGGGTCCGGGGACGAGCAGTACTTC
TRBV5-1	TRBD2	many	TRBJ2-1	16	CASSLATSGPTNEQFF	TGCGCCAGCAGCTTGGCCACTAGCGGGCCTACCAATGAGCAGTTCTTC
TRBV7-2	TRBD1	many	TRBJ2-2	16	CASSSRDRVAYGELFF	TGTGCCAGCAGCTCCCGGGACAGGGTAGCATACGGGGAGCTGTTTTTT
TRBV5-1	TRBD1	-	TRBJ2-7	15	CASSLAGQGAEEQYF	TGCGCCAGCAGCTTGGCGGGACAGGGGGCCGAAGAGCAGTACTTC
TRBV7-2	-	many	TRBJ1-1	13	CASRILGGPEAFF	TGTGCCAGCAGAATACTGGGGGGGCCTGAAGCTTTCTTT
TRBV20-1	TRBD2	many	TRBJ2-3	16	CSAVLAGGPSTDTQYF	TGCAGTGCCGTACTAGCGGGGGGGCCAAGCACAGATACGCAGTATTTT
TRBV15	TRBD1	many	TRBJ2-4	18	CATSREGQGAWDKNIQYF	TGTGCCACCAGCAGAGAGGGACAGGGGGCATGGGACAAAAACATTCAGTACTTC
TRBV5-1	-	many	TRBJ2-1	14	CASSVSGQINEQFF	TGCGCCAGCAGCGTTAGCGGTCAGATCAATGAGCAGTTCTTC
TRBV10-3	-	many	TRBJ2-2	15	CAISESGANTGELFF	TGTGCCATCAGTGAGTCCGGCGCGAACACCGGGGAGCTGTTTTTT
TRBV15	-	few	TRBJ1-1	15	CATSRDLGVRTEAFF	TGTGCCACCAGCAGAGATCTGGGGGTTAGGACTGAAGCTTTCTTT
TRBV6-6	-	-	TRBJ1-3	12	CASGAGGNTIYF	TGTGCCAGCGGGGCGGGCGGAAACACCATATATTTT
TRBV10-3	-	many	TRBJ2-2	14	CAIIGVPNTGELFF	TGTGCCATCATAGGGGTCCCGAACACCGGGGAGCTGTTTTTT
TRBV24-1	TRBD1	-	TRBJ2-2	14	CATSDRQGAGELFF	TGTGCCACCAGTGACAGACAGGGGGCCGGGGAGCTGTTTTTT
TRBV19	-	few	TRBJ1-2	14	CASSIEGAPNGYTF	TGTGCCAGTAGTATAGAGGGGGCGCCGAATGGCTACACCTTC
TRBV10-3	TRBD2	many	TRBJ2-2	14	CALQREPPTGELFF	TGTGCCCTTCAGCGGGAGCCCCCCACCGGGGAGCTGTTTTTT
TRBV20-1	-	many	TRBJ2-7	16	CSARIWGSRRSYEQYF	TGCAGTGCTAGAATTTGGGGTTCTAGAAGGAGCTACGAGCAGTACTTC
TRBV25-1	TRBD1	many	TRBJ1-1	12	CASRQGALEAFF	TGTGCCAGCAGACAGGGGGCCCTTGAAGCTTTCTTT
TRBV7-3	TRBD2	many	TRBJ2-3	14	CASSSGLATDTQYF	TGTGCCAGCAGCTCCGGACTAGCCACAGATACGCAGTATTTT
TRBV10-3	-	many	TRBJ1-1	13	CATSSRGVTEAFF	TGTGCCACCTCCTCTCGAGGGGTAACTGAAGCTTTCTTT
TRBV5-1	-	-	TRBJ2-3	14	CASGSQGSTDTQYF	TGCGCCAGCGGATCTCAGGGGTCCACAGATACGCAGTATTTT
TRBV27	-	many	TRBJ2-1	12	CASSQEGHEQFF	TGTGCCAGCAGTCAAGAGGGGCATGAGCAGTTCTTC
TRBV20-1	-	many	TRBJ1-6	18	CSARDSRTLDSYNSPLHF	TGCAGTGCTAGAGATAGCCGTACCTTGGACTCCTATAATTCACCCCTCCACTTT
TRBV4-1	TRBD1	many	TRBJ1-5	17	CASSQEGTAYSNQPQHF	TGCGCCAGCAGCCAAGAAGGGACAGCCTATAGCAATCAGCCCCAGCATTTT
TRBV7-2	-	-	TRBJ1-6	16	CASSLGGRESPPPLHF	TGTGCCAGCAGCTTAGGGGGCAGGGAGTCCCCTCCACCCCTCCACTTT
TRBV20-1	-	many	TRBJ1-1	14	CSARGLGGNTEAFF	TGCAGTGCTAGGGGGCTCGGGGGGAACACTGAAGCTTTCTTT
TRBV5-1	-	-	TRBJ2-3	19	CASRKIRGAGEFSTDTQYF	TGCGCCAGCAGAAAGATAAGGGGGGCCGGAGAATTTAGCACAGATACGCAGTATTTT
TRBV4-1	-	many	TRBJ2-6	15	CASSQWFGGANVLTF	TGCGCCAGCAGCCAGTGGTTTGGAGGGGCCAACGTCCTGACTTTC
TRBV6-2/TRBV6-3	-	-	TRBJ2-1	15	CASSYPGRSYNEQFF	TGTGCCAGCAGTTACCCTGGGCGGTCCTACAATGAGCAGTTCTTC
TRBV20-1	-	many	TRBJ2-7	14	CSASWPGAVYEQYF	TGCAGTGCTAGTTGGCCAGGCGCAGTCTACGAGCAGTACTTC
TRBV28	-	many	TRBJ2-7	13	CASSLTQGYEQYF	TGTGCCAGCAGTTTAACACAGGGCTACGAGCAGTACTTC